The clone carrying this T cell receptor (beta chain) was observed many times. This sample's time point: newly diagnosed GD, antithyroid drugs for less than 3 months. PBMC-extracted RNA yielded the TCR library. This sample is part of a study of regulatory T cells in long-lasting Graves disease. The J segment lost 9 bases and the V segment lost 7 bases, leaving 8 bases of the junction unmatched. The germline V gene encodes CDR1 MDHEN and CDR2 SYDVKM. This CDR3 is built from 12 residues. The authors built TCR beta libraries using iRepertoire HTBI primers and Arm-PCR of CDR3 regions. A single record per CDR3 protein comes from TCRdb applying MiXCR to the multiplex PCR reads. The data show a few hundred thousand distinct CDR3 sequences, with about 15% seen just once and approximately 17% held by the top ten. These data also formed part of another study, on T cells in Graves' hyperthyroidism and ophthalmopathy.

The sequence derives from a woman aged 45 to 65 with Graves disease. The sequencing used peripheral blood mononuclear cells (PBMCs), collected at new diagnosis, from a patient treated with antithyroid drugs. The rearrangement uses TRBV28 and TRBJ1-1; TRBD1 matches at 7 bases. The DNA of the CDR3 is TGTGCCAGCACGGCTTGGACAGGACAAGCTTTCTTT. Its protein is CASTAWTGQAFF. The full variable domain, completed using reference TRBV28 and TRBJ1-1, is DVKVTQSSRYLVKRTGEKVFLECVQDMDHENMFWYRQDPGLGLRLIYFSYDVKMKEKGDIPEGYSVSREKKERFSLILESASTNQTSMYLCASTAWTGQAFFGQGTRLTVV.